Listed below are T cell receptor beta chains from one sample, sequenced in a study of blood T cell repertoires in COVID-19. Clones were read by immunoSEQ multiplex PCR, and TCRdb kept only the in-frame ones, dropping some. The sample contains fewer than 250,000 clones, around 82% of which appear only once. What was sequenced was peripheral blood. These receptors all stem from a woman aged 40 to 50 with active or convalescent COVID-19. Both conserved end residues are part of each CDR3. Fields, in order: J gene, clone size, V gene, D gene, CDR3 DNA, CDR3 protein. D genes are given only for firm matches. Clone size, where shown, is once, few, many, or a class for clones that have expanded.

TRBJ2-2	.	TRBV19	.	TGTGCCAGCCGGGAGATAACGAACACCGGGGAGCTGTTTTTT	CASREITNTGELFF
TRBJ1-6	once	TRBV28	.	TGTGCCACGGACTCGATAAATTCACCCCTCCACTTT	CATDSINSPLHF
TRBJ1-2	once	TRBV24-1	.	TGTGCCACCAAGCCCTCAGGGGCTAACTATGGCTACACCTTC	CATKPSGANYGYTF
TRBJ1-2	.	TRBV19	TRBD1	TGTGCCAGTAGTATTCGGAGGGGACAGGCGGGGAACTATGGCTACACCTTC	CASSIRRGQAGNYGYTF
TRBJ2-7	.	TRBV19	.	TGTGCCAGTAGTAAGGCAGGCAAAAAGAGCTCCTACGAGCAGTACTTC	CASSKAGKKSSYEQYF
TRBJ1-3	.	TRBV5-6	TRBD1	TGTGCCAGCTGCCGTTGGGGACAGGGGGCAACATATGGAAACACCATATATTTT	CASCRWGQGATYGNTIYF
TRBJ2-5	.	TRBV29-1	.	TGCAGCGTTGAGATCCTCGGACTTCAAGAGACCCAGTACTTC	CSVEILGLQETQYF
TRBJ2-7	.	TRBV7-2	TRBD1	TGTGCCAGCAGCCCCACCGGGACAGTGGCCTACGAGCAGTACTTC	CASSPTGTVAYEQYF
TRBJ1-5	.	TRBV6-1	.	TGTGCCAGCAGTGAATTAGGGCAGGGCTATAGCAATCAGCCCCAGCATTTT	CASSELGQGYSNQPQHF
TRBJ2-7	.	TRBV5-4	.	TGTGCCAGCAGCTTGAGCGGAGGGTACGAGCAGTACTTC	CASSLSGGYEQYF
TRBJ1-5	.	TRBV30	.	TGTGCCTGGAGTGCAATGCTGGCGGGCAATCAGCCCCAGCATTTT	CAWSAMLAGNQPQHF
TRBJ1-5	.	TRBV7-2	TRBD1	TGTGCCAGCAGCTTACGGACAGGGGAGGAAGGGGAGCCCCAGCATTTT	CASSLRTGEEGEPQHF
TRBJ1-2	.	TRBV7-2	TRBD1	TGTGCCAGCAGCCTTGGACAGGTACTCTATGGCTACACCTTC	CASSLGQVLYGYTF
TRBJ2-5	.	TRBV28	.	TGTGCCAGCATGATGGTTGCGGCAGAGACCCAGTACTTC	CASMMVAAETQYF
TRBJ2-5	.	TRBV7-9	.	TGTGCCAGCAGCCGGGGATTCTCCCAAGAGACCCAGTACTTC	CASSRGFSQETQYF